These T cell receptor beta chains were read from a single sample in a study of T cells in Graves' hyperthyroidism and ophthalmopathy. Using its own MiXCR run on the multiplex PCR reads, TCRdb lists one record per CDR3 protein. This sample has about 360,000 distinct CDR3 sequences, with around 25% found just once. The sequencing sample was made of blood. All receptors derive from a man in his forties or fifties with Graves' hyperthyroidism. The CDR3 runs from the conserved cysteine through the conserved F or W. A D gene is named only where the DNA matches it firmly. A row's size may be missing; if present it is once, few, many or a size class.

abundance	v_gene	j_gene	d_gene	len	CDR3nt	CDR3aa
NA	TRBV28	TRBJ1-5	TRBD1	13	TGTGCCAGCAGCTCGGGACAGGAAAGGTCCCAGCATTTT	CASSSGQERSQHF
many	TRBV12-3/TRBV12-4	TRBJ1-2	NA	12	TGTGCCAGCAGTGGGGGATACTATGGCTACACCTTC	CASSGGYYGYTF
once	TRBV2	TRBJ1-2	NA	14	TGTGCCAGCCGGGGGGGCGCAGTGACCTATGGCTACACCTTC	CASRGGAVTYGYTF
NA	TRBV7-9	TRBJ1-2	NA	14	TGTGCCAGCAGCCCCCCGGATTCGGGGTATGGCTACACCTTC	CASSPPDSGYGYTF
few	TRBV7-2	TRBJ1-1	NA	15	TGTGCCAGCAGCCCCTACGGGCGCCTTAACACTGAAGCTTTCTTT	CASSPYGRLNTEAFF
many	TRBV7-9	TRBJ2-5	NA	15	TGTGCCAGCAGCTCGGTTGGGGGAGACCAAGAGACCCAGTACTTC	CASSSVGGDQETQYF
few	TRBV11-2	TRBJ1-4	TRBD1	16	TGTGCCAGCAGCCCCCGACCGGGACAGGGGAATGAAAAACTGTTTTTT	CASSPRPGQGNEKLFF
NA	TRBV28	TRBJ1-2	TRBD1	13	TGTGCCAGCAGTTTCGGGGACAGGGGTGGCTACACCTTC	CASSFGDRGGYTF
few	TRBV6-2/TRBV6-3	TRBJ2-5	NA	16	TGTGCCAGCAGTCCCAGGCCGTCTCTCTCCAGGGAGACCCAGTACTTC	CASSPRPSLSRETQYF
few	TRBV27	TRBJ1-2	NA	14	TGTGCCAGCAGTTCCAACATGGTGAACTATGGCTACACCTTC	CASSSNMVNYGYTF
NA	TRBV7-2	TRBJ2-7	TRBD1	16	TGCGCCAGCAGCCAAGATTTAGGGACAGGGCGCTACGAGCAGTACTTC	CASSQDLGTGRYEQYF
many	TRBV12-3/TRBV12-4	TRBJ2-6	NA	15	TGTGCCAGCAGTTTGGGTTCCTCTGGGGCCAACGTCCTGACTTTC	CASSLGSSGANVLTF
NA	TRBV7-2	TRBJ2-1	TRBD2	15	TGTGCCAGCAGCATAACCGGGACTAGTCCACAACGGCAGTTCTTC	CASSITGTSPQRQFF
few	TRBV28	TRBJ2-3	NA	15	TGTGCCAGCAGTCACCCCGGGTCCGGAGAAGATACGCAGTATTTT	CASSHPGSGEDTQYF
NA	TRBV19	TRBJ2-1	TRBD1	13	TGTGCCAGTAGTATAGCACAGGGGTACGAGCAGTTCTTC	CASSIAQGYEQFF
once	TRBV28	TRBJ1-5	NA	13	TGTGCCAGCAGCCCTCCCTCAGGCAATGCCCAGCATTTT	CASSPPSGNAQHF
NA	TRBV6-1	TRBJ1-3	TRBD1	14	TGTGCCAGCAGGAGGACAGGGGCTGGAAACACCATATATTTT	CASRRTGAGNTIYF
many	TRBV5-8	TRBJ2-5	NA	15	TGTGCCAGCAGCTTTTCTGCCTCCTGGCAAGAGACCCAGTACTTC	CASSFSASWQETQYF
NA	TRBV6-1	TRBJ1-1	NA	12	TGTGCCAGCAGTGGGGGGTATTTTGAAGCTTTCTTT	CASSGGYFEAFF
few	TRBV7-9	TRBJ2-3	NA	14	TGTGCCAGCAGCAAACGTGAAGTGTCGGATACGCAGTATTTT	CASSKREVSDTQYF
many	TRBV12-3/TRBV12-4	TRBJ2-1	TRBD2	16	TGTGCCAGCAGTTTAGTCGCTAGCGGAATATTCAATGAGCAGTTCTTC	CASSLVASGIFNEQFF
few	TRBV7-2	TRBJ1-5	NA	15	TGTGCCAGCAGCCCCGCCAGGGGTATGAACAAGCCCCAGCATTTT	CASSPARGMNKPQHF
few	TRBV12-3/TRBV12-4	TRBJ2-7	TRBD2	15	TGTGCCAGCAGTCCGGGGCTTGGGACTAGGACCGAGCAGTACTTC	CASSPGLGTRTEQYF
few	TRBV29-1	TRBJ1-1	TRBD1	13	TGCAGCGCTACCGGACAGGGTGACACTGAAGCTTTCTTT	CSATGQGDTEAFF
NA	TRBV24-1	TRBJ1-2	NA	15	TGTGCCACCAGTGACCCGACCCCAGGGGCGCATGGCTACACCTTC	CATSDPTPGAHGYTF
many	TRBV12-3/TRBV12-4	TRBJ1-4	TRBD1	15	TGTGCCAGCAGTCGGACAGGGGGGAAAAATGAAAAACTGTTTTTT	CASSRTGGKNEKLFF
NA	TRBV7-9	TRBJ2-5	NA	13	TGTGCCAGCAGCCCGGACACGGAGGAGACCCAGTACTTC	CASSPDTEETQYF
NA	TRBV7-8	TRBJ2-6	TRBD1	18	TGTGCCAGCAGAATTCCCGGGACAGTGATATCTGGGGCCAACGTCCTGACTTTC	CASRIPGTVISGANVLTF
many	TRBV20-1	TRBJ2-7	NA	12	TGCAGTGCTAGTACAGGGTGGTACGAGCAGTACTTC	CSASTGWYEQYF
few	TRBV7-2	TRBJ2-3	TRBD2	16	TGTGCCAGCAGCTTACTAGCGGGAGGAGGCCCAGATACGCAGTATTTT	CASSLLAGGGPDTQYF
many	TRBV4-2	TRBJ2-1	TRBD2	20	TGTGCCAGCAGCCAAGAGGGGGGACTAGCGCCTTACAGCTCCTACAATGAGCAGTTCTTC	CASSQEGGLAPYSSYNEQFF
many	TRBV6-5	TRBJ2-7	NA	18	TGTGCCAGCAGTTACTCAGGGCGTGCGAGCGGAACCGCCTACGAGCAGTACTTC	CASSYSGRASGTAYEQYF
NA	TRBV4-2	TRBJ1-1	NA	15	TGTGCCAGCGGCCAAGATCTGGCCGTGAACACTGAAGCTTTCTTT	CASGQDLAVNTEAFF
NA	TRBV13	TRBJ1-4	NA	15	TGTGCCAGCAGCTTAGCCCGAACAACTAATGAAAAACTGTTTTTT	CASSLARTTNEKLFF
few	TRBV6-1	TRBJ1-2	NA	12	TGTGCCAGCAGTGAAGCGCAGTATGGCTACACCTTC	CASSEAQYGYTF
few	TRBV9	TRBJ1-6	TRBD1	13	TGTGCCAGCGGACAGGAGTATAATTCACCCCTCCACTTT	CASGQEYNSPLHF
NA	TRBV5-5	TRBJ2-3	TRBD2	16	TGTGCCAGCAGCTTGGGCCCAGCGGGAGGTGTAGATACGCAGTATTTT	CASSLGPAGGVDTQYF
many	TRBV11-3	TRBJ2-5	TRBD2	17	TGTGCCAGCAGCACTGGGAGACTAGCGGGAGGGGTTGAGACCCAGTACTTC	CASSTGRLAGGVETQYF
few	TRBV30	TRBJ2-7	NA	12	TGTGCCTGGAGTGAGAATACCTACGAGCAGTACTTC	CAWSENTYEQYF
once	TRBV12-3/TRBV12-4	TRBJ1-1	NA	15	TGTGCCAGCAGTCCTCACAGGACAGCTAGCACTAAAGCTTTCTTT	CASSPHRTASTKAFF
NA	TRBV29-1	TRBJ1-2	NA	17	TGCAGCGTTGAAGATTATGGGGGGCAAGGGGACCGCAATGGCTACACCTTC	CSVEDYGGQGDRNGYTF
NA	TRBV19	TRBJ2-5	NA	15	TGTGCCAGTAGTGTCGACCTCAGGGTTCAAGAGACCCAGTACTTC	CASSVDLRVQETQYF
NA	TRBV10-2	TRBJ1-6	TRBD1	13	TGCGCCAGCAGGGACAGGGTCGGTTCACCCCTCCACTTT	CASRDRVGSPLHF
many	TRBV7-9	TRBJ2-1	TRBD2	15	TGTGCCAGCAGCAGGACTAGCGGGAGTTACAATGAGCAGTTCTTC	CASSRTSGSYNEQFF
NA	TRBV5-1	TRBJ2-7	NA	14	TGCGCCAGCAGCTTGGGGGAACAGGGTTACGAGCAGTACTTC	CASSLGEQGYEQYF